These 25 T cell receptor beta chains originate from one sample sequenced in a study of neurological immune-mediated disorders. TCRdb re-derived calls from the 5' RACE reads in MiXCR, one entry per CDR3 protein. Of roughly 75,000 distinct CDR3 sequences listed, approximately 2.4% were seen once; the top ten hold about 1%. Sequenced sample: PBMCs. The receptors stem from a woman aged 25 to 39 with multiple sclerosis.

The sample holds many counts of this clonotype. V and J are TRBV7-2 and TRBJ2-3, with a weak D call TRBD1 (5 bases). The CDR3 runs to 15 residues. Between the trimmed V and J ends, which lost 5 bases and 3 bases, there was a span of 15 bases. Germline V gives CDR1 SGHTA, CDR2 FQGNSA. In DNA, the CDR3 is TGTGCCAGCAGCCCCCGGCAGGGCCTGACAGATACGCAGTATTTT. Its protein is CASSPRQGLTDTQYF.

This clonotype has at least ten counts. The chain employs TRBV20-1 and TRBJ1-5; TRBD1 is a possible D gene (6 bases). The CDR3 has 15 amino acids. Trimming left V 1 base short and J 2 bases short, with 12 bases between. CDR1 is DFQATT, CDR2 SNEGSKA, per germline (reference sequence). CDR3 coding DNA: TGCAGTGCTAGAGGGGGGGGCGCGGGCAATCAGCCCCAGCATTTT. Its protein product is CSARGGGAGNQPQHF.

Ten or more counts support this clonotype. V and J are TRBV20-1 and TRBJ1-5; no clear D. CDR1 and CDR2 (germline): DFQATT, SNEGSKA (reference sequence). The V end was cut by 1 base, the J end by 0 bases, with 19 bases between. The CDR3 covers 18 residues. CDR3 DNA sequence: TGCAGTGCTAGAGGGGGTCCCAGAAATTCCTATAGCAATCAGCCCCAGCATTTT. Translation gives CSARGGPRNSYSNQPQHF.

This clonotype was counted ten times or more. V and J are TRBV4-2 and TRBJ1-5, with D unresolved. The CDR3 extends over 13 amino acids. Trimming cost V 0 bases and J 7 bases, with 7 bases left between them. Germline CDR1 LGHNA, CDR2 YNFKEQ. The CDR3 loop is CASSQDVGQPQHF. CDR3 nucleotide sequence: TGTGCCAGCAGCCAAGATGTAGGGCAGCCCCAGCATTTT.

This clonotype was detected ten times or more. J is TRBJ2-7 and V is TRBV18; no reliable D call. V was shortened by 2 bases and J by 5 bases, with 10 bases between the two germline ends. The CDR3 length is 13 residues. Germline V gives CDR1 KGHSH, CDR2 LQKENI. The CDR3 loop reads CASSPSGQHEQYF. The CDR3 nucleotides read TGTGCCAGCTCACCATCAGGTCAGCACGAGCAGTACTTC.

There are many counts of this clonotype. The chain links TRBV27 to TRBJ1-2, with a weak D call TRBD1 (6 bases). The CDR3 extends over 15 amino acids. Trimming left V 5 bases short and J 8 bases short, with 21 bases between. Germline values: CDR1 MNHEY, CDR2 SMNVEV (reference sequence). The CDR3 loop reads CASSPQKQGLIGYTF. The CDR3 DNA sequence: TGTGCCAGCAGTCCCCAGAAACAGGGTCTCATAGGCTACACCTTC.

This clonotype was found many times. The genes are TRBV6-2 or TRBV6-3 and TRBJ2-3; 7 nucleotides line up with TRBD2. Per the germline V gene, CDR1 is MNHEY and CDR2 is SVGEGT. This CDR3 region has 15 residues. V lost 2 bases, J lost 2 bases, and 4 bases stayed unmatched. CDR3: CASSYVRLATDTQYF. The CDR3 nucleotides are TGTGCCAGCAGTTACGTCCGACTAGCCACAGATACGCAGTATTTT.

In this sample, this clonotype turned up many times. The J gene is TRBJ2-5, the V gene TRBV28, with TRBD2 identical over 7 bases. Looked up from germline, CDR1 is MDHEN and CDR2 is SYDVKM. This CDR3 has 15 amino acids. V was clipped by 2 bases and J by 0 bases; unmatched bases: 3. CDR3 coding DNA: TGTGCCAGCAGTTTAACGGGAGGTTACCAAGAGACCCAGTACTTC. It specifies CASSLTGGYQETQYF.

This clonotype has at least ten counts. This chain connects TRBV7-9 to TRBJ2-4, with 10 bases aligning to TRBD1. J was trimmed by 8 bases and V by 5 bases; bases with no gene match: 6. Germline V gives CDR1 SEHNR, CDR2 FQNEAQ (reference sequence). The CDR3 runs to 14 residues. As DNA, the CDR3 is TGTGCCAGCAGCCATGACAGGGGGCAGGACATTCAGTACTTC. This sequence encodes CASSHDRGQDIQYF. Drawing the rest from reference TRBV7-9 and TRBJ2-4, the complete variable domain is DTGVSQNPRHKITKRGQNVTFRCDPISEHNRLYWYRQTLGQGPEFLTYFQNEAQLEKSRLLSDRFSAERPKGSFSTLEIQRTEQGDSAMYLCASSHDRGQDIQYFGAGTRLSVL.

Regarding this clonotype: This is likely a read error, given that the CDR3 carries no conserved phenylalanine or tryptophan at its end. V usage is TRBV24-1 and J usage is TRBJ2-1, with 11 bases that match TRBD1. The trim removed 9 bases at V and 9 bases at J, leaving 3 bases unmatched. The CDR3 is made up of 12 amino acids. Per the germline V gene, CDR1 is KGHDR and CDR2 is SFDVKD. In nucleotides, the CDR3 is TGTGCCACCGGACAGGGGGCTTCTGAGCAGTTCAAC. Its protein product is CATGQGASEQFN.

There are many counts of this clonotype. V gene TRBV7-8 combines with J gene TRBJ2-1; 10 bases match TRBD2. This CDR3 has 17 residues. V was clipped by 0 bases and J by 8 bases; unmatched bases: 10. CDR1 SGHVS and CDR2 FQNEAQ come from the germline V gene. CDR3 DNA: TGTGCCAGCAGCTTAGCGTTGCCCAGCGGGAGGGTTGATGAGCAGTTCTTC. As protein: CASSLALPSGRVDEQFF.

There are many counts of this clonotype. The chain links TRBV14 to TRBJ1-2; D might be TRBD1 (5 bases). CDR1 is SGHDN, CDR2 FVKESK, per germline. V lost 4 bases to trimming and J lost 4 bases, with 13 bases between them. The CDR3 runs 14 residues. CDR3 coding DNA: TGTGCCAGCAGCCGAACAGGCGGCGGCTATGGCTACACCTTC. Its translation is CASSRTGGGYGYTF.

This clonotype was counted at least ten times. The chain combines TRBV20-1 with TRBJ1-6; D gene unclear. The CDR3 sequence is 16 residues long. CDR1 is DFQATT and CDR2 is SNEGSKA in the germline V gene (reference sequence). The V end lost 3 bases, the J end lost 0 bases, and 12 bases lay between the germline ends. The CDR3 nucleotides are TGCAGTGCTAGGGAGGGAAGGAGCTCCTATAATTCACCCCTCCACTTT. Protein product: CSAREGRSSYNSPLHF.

This clonotype was seen repeatedly, ten times or more. This rearrangement joins TRBV20-1 to TRBJ1-2; maybe TRBD1 (5 bases). Germline values: CDR1 DFQATT, CDR2 SNEGSKA (reference sequence). Trimming shortened V by 6 bases and J by 5 bases, and 19 bases separated the two germline ends. The CDR3 extends over 14 amino acids. CDR3 protein: CSAKRPGTAYGYTF. The DNA of the CDR3 is TGCAGTGCAAAACGTCCCGGGACGGCTTATGGCTACACCTTC.

This clonotype was detected many times. J is TRBJ2-2 and V is TRBV24-1; unclear D gene. V was cut by 6 bases and J by 2 bases, with 9 bases left in between. This CDR3 is 14 amino acids long. CDR1 is KGHDR and CDR2 is SFDVKD in the germline V gene. CDR3 region: CATSTQSNTGELFF. CDR3 nucleotide sequence: TGTGCCACCAGTACCCAAAGTAACACCGGGGAGCTGTTTTTT.

This clonotype has a count of ten or more. V and J are TRBV5-5 and TRBJ2-3; D is possibly TRBD2 (5 bases). This CDR3 contains 15 residues. Trimming removed 2 bases at V and 4 bases at J, with 14 bases between. Germline CDR1 SGHKS, CDR2 YYEKEE (reference sequence). For the CDR3, the DNA is TGTGCCAGCAGCTTCACAAGCGGAGAGGCAGATACGCAGTATTTT. This encodes CASSFTSGEADTQYF.

This clonotype was counted many times. The chain recombines TRBV20-1 with TRBJ1-4; a possible D gene is TRBD1 (6 bases). The CDR3 has 14 amino acids. The germline gives CDR1 DFQATT, CDR2 SNEGSKA (reference sequence). Deletions cut 5 bases from V and 5 bases from J, with 15 bases between. The CDR3 loop is CSAAMGAANEKLFF. DNA of the CDR3: TGCAGTGCTGCTATGGGGGCGGCCAATGAAAAACTGTTTTTT.

This clonotype was picked up many times. The V gene is TRBV12-3 or TRBV12-4, the J gene TRBJ2-3; TRBD2 is a possible D gene (5 bases). The CDR3 is 16 amino acids. Trimming shortened V by 7 bases and J by 0 bases, and 17 bases separated the two germline ends. The chain's CDR3 is CASTSPGLRSTDTQYF. Written as DNA, the CDR3 is TGTGCCAGCACTTCCCCGGGATTGCGGAGCACAGATACGCAGTATTTT.

This clonotype was seen ten or more times. The chain is built from TRBV20-1 and TRBJ2-7, with TRBD2 as a possible D gene (5 bases). CDR3 size: 16 residues. Between the trimmed V and J ends, which lost 0 bases and 6 bases, there was a span of 21 bases. CDR1 DFQATT and CDR2 SNEGSKA come from the germline V gene (reference sequence). The CDR3 loop reads CSARDYLRGPVSEQYF. The CDR3 bases are TGCAGTGCTAGAGACTACCTACGAGGGCCGGTCTCCGAGCAGTACTTC.

This clonotype occurred many times. The chain recombines TRBV5-1 with TRBJ1-2; unclear D gene. This CDR3 comprises 13 residues. V lost 0 bases, J lost 8 bases, and 11 bases lay in between. Looked up from germline, CDR1 is SGHRS and CDR2 is YFSETQ. This chain's CDR3 is CASSLESFSGYTF. CDR3 in DNA: TGCGCCAGCAGCTTGGAAAGTTTTTCAGGCTACACCTTC.

In its sample, this clonotype was seen many times. This chain joins TRBV7-8 and TRBJ1-2; D perhaps matches TRBD1 (6 bases). V dropped 5 bases and J dropped 8 bases, with 15 bases sitting between them. CDR1 and CDR2 (germline): SGHVS, FQNEAQ. This CDR3 has 13 residues. As DNA, the CDR3 is TGTGCCAGCAGCCGCCAGGGGTGGGAAGGCTACACCTTC. It is translated as CASSRQGWEGYTF.

In this sample, this clonotype turned up many times. The V gene is TRBV20-1, the J gene TRBJ2-5; 12 positions agree with TRBD2. This CDR3 is 15 amino acids long. J gave up 7 bases and V 1 base, and 7 bases lay outside the gene matches. Germline V gene lookup returns CDR1 DFQATT and CDR2 SNEGSKA (reference sequence). In DNA, the CDR3 is TGCAGTGCTAGAGCACTAGCGGGAGGTGGTGGGACCCAGTACTTC. This sequence encodes CSARALAGGGGTQYF.

There are many counts of this clonotype. The chain couples TRBV20-1 to TRBJ2-2; D may be TRBD2 (5 bases). V was trimmed by 6 bases and J by 0 bases, leaving 14 bases between them. The CDR3 covers 15 residues. The germline gives CDR1 DFQATT, CDR2 SNEGSKA (reference sequence). CDR3 amino acids: CSATLAKANTGELFF. In DNA, the CDR3 is TGCAGTGCCACTCTAGCAAAGGCGAACACCGGGGAGCTGTTTTTT.

The table lists this clonotype with many counts. The rearrangement links TRBV12-3 or TRBV12-4 to TRBJ2-2; TRBD1 might be the D (6 bases). The CDR3 is 15 residues long. V was pared by 3 bases and J by 6 bases, with 14 bases between. In DNA form, the CDR3 reads TGTGCCAGCAGTTTGGGACAACCCGGTGCCGGGGAGCTGTTTTTT. Amino acid sequence: CASSLGQPGAGELFF.

This chain connects TRBV12-3 or TRBV12-4 to TRBJ2-3; D is undetermined. V lost 6 bases and J lost 2, with 12 bases in between. CDR3 length equals 14 residues. Here the CDR3 DNA reads TGTGCCAGCAGCTACAAGTCCGCCACAGATACGCAGTATTTT. It encodes CASSYKSATDTQYF.